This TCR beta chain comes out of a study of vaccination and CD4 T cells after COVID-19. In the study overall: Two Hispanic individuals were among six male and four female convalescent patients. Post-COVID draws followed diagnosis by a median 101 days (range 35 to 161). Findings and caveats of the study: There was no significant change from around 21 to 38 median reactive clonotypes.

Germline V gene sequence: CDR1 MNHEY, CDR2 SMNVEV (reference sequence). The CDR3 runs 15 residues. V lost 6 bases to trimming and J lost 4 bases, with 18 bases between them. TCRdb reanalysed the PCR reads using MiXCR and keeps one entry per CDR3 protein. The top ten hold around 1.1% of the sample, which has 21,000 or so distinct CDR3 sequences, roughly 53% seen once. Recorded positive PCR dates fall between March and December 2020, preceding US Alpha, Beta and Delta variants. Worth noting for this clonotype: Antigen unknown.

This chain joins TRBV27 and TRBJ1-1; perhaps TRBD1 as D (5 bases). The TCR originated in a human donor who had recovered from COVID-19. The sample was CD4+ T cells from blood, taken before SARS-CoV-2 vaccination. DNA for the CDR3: TGTGCCAGCAGGGCGGCCGGGACTCCAGGCACTGAAGCTTTCTTT. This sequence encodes CASRAAGTPGTEAFF.